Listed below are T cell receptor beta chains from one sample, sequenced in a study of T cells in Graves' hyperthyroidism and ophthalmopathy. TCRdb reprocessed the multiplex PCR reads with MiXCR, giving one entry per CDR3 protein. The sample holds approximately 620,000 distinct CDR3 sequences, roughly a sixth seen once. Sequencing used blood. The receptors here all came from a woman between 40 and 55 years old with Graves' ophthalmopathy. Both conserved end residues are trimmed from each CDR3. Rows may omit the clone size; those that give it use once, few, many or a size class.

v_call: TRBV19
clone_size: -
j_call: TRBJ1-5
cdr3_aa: ASNKGQGEGTYNQPQH

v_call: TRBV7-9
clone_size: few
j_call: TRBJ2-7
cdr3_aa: ASSSPGTSHYEQY

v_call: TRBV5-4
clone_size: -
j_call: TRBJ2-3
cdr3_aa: ASRTQGWDTQY

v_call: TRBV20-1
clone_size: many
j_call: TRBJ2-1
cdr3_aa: SARGRYNEQF

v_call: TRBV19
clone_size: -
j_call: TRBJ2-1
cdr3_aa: ASTNSGNNEQF

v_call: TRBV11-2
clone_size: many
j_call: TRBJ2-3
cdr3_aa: ASSPTTSTDTQY

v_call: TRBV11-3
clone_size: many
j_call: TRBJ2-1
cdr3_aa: ASSSVAGNEQF

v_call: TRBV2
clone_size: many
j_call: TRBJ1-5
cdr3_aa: ASILGVGAHQPQH

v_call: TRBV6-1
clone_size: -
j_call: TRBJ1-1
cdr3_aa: AISEGQGALNTEAF

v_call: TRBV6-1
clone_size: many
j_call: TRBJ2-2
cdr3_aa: ASSEQGSTGELF

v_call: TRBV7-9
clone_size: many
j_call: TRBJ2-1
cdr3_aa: ASSLLGTNEQF

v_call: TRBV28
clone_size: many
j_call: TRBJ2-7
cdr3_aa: ASSFQGPLSSYEQY

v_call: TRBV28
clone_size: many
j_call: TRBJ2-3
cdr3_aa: ASRDQTGRDTQY

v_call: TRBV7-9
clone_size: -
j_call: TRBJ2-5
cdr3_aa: ASSLEGPKTQY

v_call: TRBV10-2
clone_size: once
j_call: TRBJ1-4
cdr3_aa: ASSESGAGEKLF

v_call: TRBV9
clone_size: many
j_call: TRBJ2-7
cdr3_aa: ASSALGSHEQY

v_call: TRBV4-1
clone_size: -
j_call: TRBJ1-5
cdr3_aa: ASSPRWDRGLQRANQPQH

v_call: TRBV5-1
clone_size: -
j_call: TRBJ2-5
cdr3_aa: ASSRDGSPRGETQY

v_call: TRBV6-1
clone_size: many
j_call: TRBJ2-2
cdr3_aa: ASSRTSGDTGELF

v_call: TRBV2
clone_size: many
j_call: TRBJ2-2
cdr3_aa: ASSEQGAVNTGELF

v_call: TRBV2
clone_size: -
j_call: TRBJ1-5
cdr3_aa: ASSWTGVTYSNQPQH

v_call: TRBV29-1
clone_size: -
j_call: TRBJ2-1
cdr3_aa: SVKTDSVYNEQF

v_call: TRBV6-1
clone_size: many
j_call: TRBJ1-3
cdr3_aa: ASSEAQGSGNTIY

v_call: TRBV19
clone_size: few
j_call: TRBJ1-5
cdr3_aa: ASTRPGQGYQPQH

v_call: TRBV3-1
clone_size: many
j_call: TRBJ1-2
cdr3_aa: ASSRGIYGYT

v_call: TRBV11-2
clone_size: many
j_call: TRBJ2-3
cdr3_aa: ASSPRGLAADTQY

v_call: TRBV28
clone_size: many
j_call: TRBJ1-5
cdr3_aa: ASSFERVGNQPQH

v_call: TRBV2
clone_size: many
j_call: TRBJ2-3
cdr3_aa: ASSVTSGTQDTQY

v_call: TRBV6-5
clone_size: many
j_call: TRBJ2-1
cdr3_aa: ASSYSLPGQGAHEQF

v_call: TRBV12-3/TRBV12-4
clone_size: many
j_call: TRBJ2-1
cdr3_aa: ASNHLNSDNEQF

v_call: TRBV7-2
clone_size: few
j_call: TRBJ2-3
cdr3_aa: ASSSVTGGTDTQY

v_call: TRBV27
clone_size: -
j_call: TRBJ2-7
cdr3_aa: ASSLYRGLGGNEQY

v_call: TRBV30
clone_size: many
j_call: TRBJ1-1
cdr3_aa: AWSRTPTGTEAF

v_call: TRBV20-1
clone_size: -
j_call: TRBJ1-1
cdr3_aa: SAPKVGTTRSTEAF

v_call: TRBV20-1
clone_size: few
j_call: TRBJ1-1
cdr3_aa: SANGHKVTEAF

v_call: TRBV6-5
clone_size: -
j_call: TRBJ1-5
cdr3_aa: ASSYGGSGAVGQPQH

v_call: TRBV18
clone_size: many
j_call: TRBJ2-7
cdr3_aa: ASSPSSDEQY

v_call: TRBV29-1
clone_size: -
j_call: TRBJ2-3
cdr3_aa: SVTSGTNQFTDTQY

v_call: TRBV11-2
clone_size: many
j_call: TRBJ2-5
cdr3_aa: ASSFRRIQETQY

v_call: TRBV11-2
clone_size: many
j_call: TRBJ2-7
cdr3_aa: ASSSTYVPEGFYEQY

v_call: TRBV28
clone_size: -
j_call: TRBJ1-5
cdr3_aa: ASSTGTFYSNQPQH

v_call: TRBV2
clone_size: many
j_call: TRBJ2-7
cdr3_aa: ASSEYRDATYEQY

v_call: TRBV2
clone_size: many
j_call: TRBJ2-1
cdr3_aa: ASSILAGEYNEQF

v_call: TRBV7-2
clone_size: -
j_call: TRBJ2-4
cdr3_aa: ASSRTGDGLNIQY

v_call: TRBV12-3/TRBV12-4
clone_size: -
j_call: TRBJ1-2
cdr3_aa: ASRLGSGIQYGYT

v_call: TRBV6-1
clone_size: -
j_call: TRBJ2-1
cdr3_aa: ASRDGGNEQF

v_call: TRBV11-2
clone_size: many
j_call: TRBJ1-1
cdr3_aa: ASSSFPRAGYLSTEAF

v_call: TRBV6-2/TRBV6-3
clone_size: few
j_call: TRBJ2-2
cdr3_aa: ASSHWTGSGELF

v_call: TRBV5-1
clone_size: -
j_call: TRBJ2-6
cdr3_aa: ASSADRVSGANVLT

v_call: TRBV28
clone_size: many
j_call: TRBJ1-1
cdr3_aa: ASRIGTNEAF

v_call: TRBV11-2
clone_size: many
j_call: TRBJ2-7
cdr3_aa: ASSRWEGSNEQY